This passage covers 6 T cell receptor beta chains from one sample sequenced in a study of control samples from healthy donors and cancer patients. The assay was immunoSEQ multiplex PCR, and TCRdb's table has in-frame clones only and misses some. The data contain some 130,000 clones, about nine tenths of them singletons. The specimen sequenced was blood. The source of these receptors is a man in his forties or fifties in good health.

V gene TRBV4-1 combines with J gene TRBJ1-2; D may be TRBD1 (5 bases). Trimming removed 0 bases at V and 4 bases at J, with 15 bases between. Germline V lookup: CDR1 MGHRA, CDR2 YSYEKL. The CDR3 covers 16 residues. CDR3 nucleotides: TGCGCCAGCAGCCAAGATTGGGACCCACCAATCTATGGCTACACCTTC. It codes for CASSQDWDPPIYGYTF.

The CDR3 region has the DNA TGTGCCAGCAGTGAATATTCTGGCGGGACGACAAACACCGGGGAGCTGTTTTTT. Residues: CASSEYSGGTTNTGELFF. V gene TRBV25-1 combines with J gene TRBJ2-2; TRBD2 is a possible D gene (6 bases). The germline V gene encodes CDR1 MGHDK and CDR2 SYGVNS. V was clipped by 0 bases and J by 2 bases, with 16 bases between them. CDR3 length: 18 amino acids.

As DNA, the CDR3 is TGCGCCAGCAGCCAAGTACCGACAGGGAACTATAATTCACCCCTCCACTTT. It translates to CASSQVPTGNYNSPLHF. The V and J genes are TRBV4-1 and TRBJ1-6; 7 nucleotides agree with TRBD1. This CDR3 contains 17 residues. Germline V gives CDR1 MGHRA, CDR2 YSYEKL. V trimming: 1 base; J trimming: 3 bases; junction bases outside the gene matches: 6.

This rearrangement joins TRBV28 to TRBJ2-1, with D tentatively TRBD1 or TRBD2 (7 bases each). This CDR3 is 16 amino acids long. V dropped 0 bases and J dropped 4 bases, with 13 bases sitting between them. Germline CDR1 is MDHEN and CDR2 is SYDVKM. CDR3 loop: CASSLCRGGEYNEQFF. CDR3 bases: TGTGCCAGCAGTTTATGCAGGGGGGGGGAGTACAATGAGCAGTTCTTC.

This rearrangement joins TRBV30 to TRBJ2-3, with a tentative D call TRBD2 (5 bases). The CDR3 sequence is 14 residues long. CDR1 GTSNPN and CDR2 SVGIG come from the germline V gene (reference sequence). V was shortened by 0 bases and J by 1 base, with 8 bases between the two germline ends. CDR3 amino acids: CAWSVSSGTDTQYF. Written as DNA, the CDR3 is TGTGCCTGGAGTGTAAGTAGCGGCACAGATACGCAGTATTTT. Complete variable domain (other parts from reference TRBV30 and TRBJ2-3): SQTIHQWPATLVQPVGSPLSLECTVEGTSNPNLYWYRQAAGRGLQLLFYSVGIGQISSEVPQNLSASRPQDRQFILSSKKLLLSDSGFYLCAWSVSSGTDTQYFGPGTRLTVL.

The genes are TRBV20-1 and TRBJ1-6; TRBD1 aligns across 9 bases. Germline V CDR1 and CDR2: DFQATT, SNEGSKA (reference sequence). The V and J ends lost 3 bases and 10 bases, in that order; junction bases with no gene match: 10. This CDR3 contains 15 residues. The CDR3 DNA sequence: TGCAGTGCTAGTAAAGGGACAGGGCGGATCTCACCCCTCCACTTT. It yields the protein CSASKGTGRISPLHF.